This record covers a single TCR beta chain. What it binds is not known. The data belong to a study of T-cell memory formation after mild COVID-19. Findings of the study overall: Among contracting clones, CD4+ were mainly CM/EM and CD8+ enriched in EMRA. Clones contracting day 15 to 85 were balanced CD4/CD8; later expanders leaned CD4+.

One entry per CDR3 protein results from TCRdb running MiXCR on the 5' RACE reads. The data contain some 250,000 distinct CDR3 sequences, 15% to 20% of them singletons. This clonotype was obtained from a man in his late teens or twenties who had mild COVID-19 (a few samples of this study predate the infection). Cell type and time point are not known. Sequenced: PBMCs or a T cell subset sorted from them (not recorded which).

CDR3 sequence (DNA): TGTGCCATCAGTGAGTCGGTCGGGGAGAGCTGGGGTGAGCAGTTCTTC. Translating gives CAISESVGESWGEQFF. The rearrangement links TRBV10-3 to TRBJ2-1; a possible D gene is TRBD2 (5 bases). The germline CDR1 and CDR2 sequences are ENHRY and SYGVKD. This CDR3 region has 16 residues. V lost 0 bases, J lost 9 bases, and 18 bases lay in between.